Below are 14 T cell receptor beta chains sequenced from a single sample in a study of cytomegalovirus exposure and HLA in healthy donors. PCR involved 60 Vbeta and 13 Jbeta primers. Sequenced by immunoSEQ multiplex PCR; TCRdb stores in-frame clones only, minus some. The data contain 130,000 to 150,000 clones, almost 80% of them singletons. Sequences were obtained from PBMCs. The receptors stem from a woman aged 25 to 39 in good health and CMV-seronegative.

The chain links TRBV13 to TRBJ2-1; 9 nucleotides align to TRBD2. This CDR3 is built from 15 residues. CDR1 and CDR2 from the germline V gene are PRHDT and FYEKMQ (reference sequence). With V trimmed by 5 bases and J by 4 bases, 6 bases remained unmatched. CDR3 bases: TGTGCCAGCAGCGGTAGCGGGGGCCTGTACAATGAGCAGTTCTTC. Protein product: CASSGSGGLYNEQFF.

CDR3 sequence (DNA): TGTGCCAGCAGTCCCGTTCAGGGATCCGGTCAGCCCCAGCATTTT. As protein: CASSPVQGSGQPQHF. The chain employs TRBV27 and TRBJ1-5; possible D gene TRBD1, 5 bases. Germline lookup yields CDR1 MNHEY and CDR2 SMNVEV (reference sequence). The CDR3 loop spans 15 amino acids. The V gene lost 5 bases and the J gene lost 6 bases, with 17 bases spanning the gap.

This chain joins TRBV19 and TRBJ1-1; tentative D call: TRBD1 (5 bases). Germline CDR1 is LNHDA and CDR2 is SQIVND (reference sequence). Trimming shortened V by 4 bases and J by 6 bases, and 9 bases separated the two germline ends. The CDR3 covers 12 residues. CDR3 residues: CASSTMTAEAFF. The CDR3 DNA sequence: TGTGCCAGTAGTACAATGACAGCTGAAGCTTTCTTT.

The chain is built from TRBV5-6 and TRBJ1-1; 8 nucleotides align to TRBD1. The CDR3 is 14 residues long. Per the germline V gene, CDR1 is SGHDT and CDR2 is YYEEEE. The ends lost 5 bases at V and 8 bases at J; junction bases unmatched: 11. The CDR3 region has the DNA TGTGCCAGCAGAAGAACAGGGGGTCCTCGGGAAGCTTTCTTT. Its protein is CASRRTGGPREAFF.

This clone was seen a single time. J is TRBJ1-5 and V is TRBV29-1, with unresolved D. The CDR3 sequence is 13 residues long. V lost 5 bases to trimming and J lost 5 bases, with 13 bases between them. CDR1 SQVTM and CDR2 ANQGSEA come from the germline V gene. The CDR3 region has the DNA TGCAGCGTTTTACCGGGGTACGATCAGCCCCAGCATTTT. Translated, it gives CSVLPGYDQPQHF.

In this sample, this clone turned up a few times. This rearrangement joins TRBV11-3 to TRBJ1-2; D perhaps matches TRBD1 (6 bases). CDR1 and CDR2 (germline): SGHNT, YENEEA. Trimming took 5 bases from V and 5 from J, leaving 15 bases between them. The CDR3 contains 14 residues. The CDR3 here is CASSPPGGEYGYTF. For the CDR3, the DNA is TGTGCCAGCAGCCCCCCGGGGGGCGAATATGGCTACACCTTC.

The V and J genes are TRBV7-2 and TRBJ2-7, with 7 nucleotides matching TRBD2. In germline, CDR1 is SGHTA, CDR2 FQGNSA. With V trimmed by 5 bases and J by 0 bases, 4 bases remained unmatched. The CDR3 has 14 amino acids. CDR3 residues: CASSPRGGSYEQYF. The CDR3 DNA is TGTGCCAGCAGCCCCCGCGGGGGCTCCTACGAGCAGTACTTC.

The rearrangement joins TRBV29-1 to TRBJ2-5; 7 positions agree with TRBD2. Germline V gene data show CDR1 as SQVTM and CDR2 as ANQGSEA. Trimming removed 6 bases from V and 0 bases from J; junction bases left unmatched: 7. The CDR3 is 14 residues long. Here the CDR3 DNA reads TGCAGCGTGGCGGGACTATGGGACCAAGAGACCCAGTACTTC. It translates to CSVAGLWDQETQYF.

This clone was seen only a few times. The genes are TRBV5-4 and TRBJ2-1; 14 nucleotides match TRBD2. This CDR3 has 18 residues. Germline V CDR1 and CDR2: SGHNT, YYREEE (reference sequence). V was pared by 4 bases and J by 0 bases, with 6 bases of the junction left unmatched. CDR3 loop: CASSPGLAGDTSYNEQFF. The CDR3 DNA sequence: TGTGCCAGCAGCCCGGGACTAGCGGGGGATACCTCCTACAATGAGCAGTTCTTC.

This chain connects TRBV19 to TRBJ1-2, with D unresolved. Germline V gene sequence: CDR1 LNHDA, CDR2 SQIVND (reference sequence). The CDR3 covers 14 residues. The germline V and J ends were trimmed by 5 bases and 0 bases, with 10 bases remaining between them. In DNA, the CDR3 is TGTGCCAGTAGTCCCTCGAGCGCTAACTATGGCTACACCTTC. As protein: CASSPSSANYGYTF.

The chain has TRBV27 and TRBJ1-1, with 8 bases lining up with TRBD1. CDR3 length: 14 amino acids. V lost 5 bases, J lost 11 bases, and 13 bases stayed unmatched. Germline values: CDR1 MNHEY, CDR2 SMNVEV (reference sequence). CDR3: CASSPRGQGGAAFF. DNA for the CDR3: TGTGCCAGCAGTCCTCGAGGACAGGGTGGGGCGGCTTTCTTT.

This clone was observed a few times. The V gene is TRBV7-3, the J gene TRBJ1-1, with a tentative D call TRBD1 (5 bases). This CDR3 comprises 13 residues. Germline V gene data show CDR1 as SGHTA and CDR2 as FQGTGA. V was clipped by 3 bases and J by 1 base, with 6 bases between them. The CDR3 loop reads CASSFTGNTEAFF. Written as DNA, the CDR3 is TGTGCCAGCAGCTTTACAGGGAACACTGAAGCTTTCTTT.

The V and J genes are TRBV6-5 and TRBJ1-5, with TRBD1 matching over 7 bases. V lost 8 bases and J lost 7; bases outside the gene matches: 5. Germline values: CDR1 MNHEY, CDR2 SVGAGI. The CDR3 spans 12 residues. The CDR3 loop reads CASPDRAQPQHF. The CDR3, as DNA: TGTGCCAGCCCCGACAGGGCACAGCCCCAGCATTTT.

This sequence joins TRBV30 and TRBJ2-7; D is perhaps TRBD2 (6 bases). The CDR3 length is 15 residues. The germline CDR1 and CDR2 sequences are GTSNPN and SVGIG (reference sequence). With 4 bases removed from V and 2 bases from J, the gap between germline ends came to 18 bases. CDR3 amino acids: CAWIGSQGKAYEQYF. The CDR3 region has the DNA TGTGCCTGGATCGGGAGCCAGGGTAAAGCCTACGAGCAGTACTTC.